The 17 T cell receptor beta chains below all came from one sample that was sequenced in a study of T cells in Graves' hyperthyroidism and ophthalmopathy. Amplification yielded TCR beta CDR3 regions, with RNA transcripts as the source. The HTBI primer set drove a first-round RT-PCR of the TCR CDR3. Via MiXCR, TCRdb re-called the multiplex PCR reads, giving one row per CDR3 protein. The data contain 500,000 to 650,000 distinct CDR3 sequences, just under 20% of them singletons. The specimen was blood. These receptors all stem from a man in his forties with Graves' ophthalmopathy.

There are a few counts of this clonotype. A much bigger clone sits one base away, suggesting this may be a read error. The V call is TRBV2, the J call TRBJ2-1, with TRBD2 matching over 14 bases. This CDR3 has 16 amino acids. The junction had 10 bases not matched to a gene; V was cut back by 7 bases and J by 8 bases. Germline V gene lookup returns CDR1 SNHLY and CDR2 FYNNEI. The CDR3 reads CASTTGTSGRGHEQFF. The CDR3 DNA reads TGTGCCAGCACCACCGGGACTAGCGGGAGAGGGCATGAGCAGTTCTTC.

This clonotype occurred a few times. The chain has TRBV6-2 or TRBV6-3 and TRBJ2-5; D is uncertain. Trimming stripped 2 bases from V and 1 base from J, with 11 bases between. This CDR3 spans 15 amino acids. Germline V CDR1 and CDR2: MNHEY, SVGEGT. In DNA, the CDR3 is TGTGCCAGCAGTTACGATCCAACCGGCCAAGAGACCCAGTACTTC. It translates to CASSYDPTGQETQYF.

This chain connects TRBV20-1 to TRBJ2-3; TRBD2 is a possible D gene (7 bases). The CDR3 is 15 amino acids. V was trimmed by 4 bases and J by 0 bases, leaving 14 bases between them. Germline lookup yields CDR1 DFQATT and CDR2 SNEGSKA (reference sequence). CDR3 in amino acids: CSAIGGGGSTDTQYF. The CDR3 nucleotides are TGCAGTGCTATAGGGGGAGGGGGGAGCACAGATACGCAGTATTTT.

The V gene is TRBV10-3, the J gene TRBJ2-7, with D perhaps matching TRBD1 (5 bases). Germline assignment: CDR1 ENHRY and CDR2 SYGVKD. Trimming took off 8 bases at V and 12 bases at J, with 14 bases between the two ends. The CDR3 sequence is 10 residues long. This chain's CDR3 is CAIRQTRMYF. CDR3 sequence (DNA): TGTGCCATCCGACAGACCCGCATGTACTTC.

As regards this clonotype: Since a much larger clone is just one base distant, this may be a read error. The chain joins TRBV3-1 to TRBJ1-5; D is unclear. The V and J ends lost 2 bases and 6 bases respectively, with 8 bases between them. The CDR3 runs 13 residues. The germline gives CDR1 LGHDT, CDR2 YNNKEL (reference sequence). CDR3 region: CASSQTVRQPQHF. The DNA for the CDR3 is TGTGCCAGCAGCCAAACGGTACGTCAGCCCCAGCATTTT.

As concerns this clonotype: Germline is not matched at one junction end, which may reflect a read error. The rearrangement links TRBV20-1 to TRBJ2-1; TRBD1 might be the D (6 bases). CDR3 length: 15 residues. CDR1 is DFQATT and CDR2 is SNEGSKA in the germline V gene (reference sequence). CDR3 bases: TGCAGCGCTAGGAAGACAGGTCGGTCCTACAATGAGCAGTTCTTC. This translates into CSARKTGRSYNEQFF.

The V gene is TRBV5-1, the J gene TRBJ2-1; 7 nucleotides agree with TRBD1. The junction had 11 bases not matched to a gene; V was cut back by 4 bases and J by 1 base. This CDR3 has 17 residues. Germline CDR1 is SGHRS and CDR2 is YFSETQ. Here the CDR3 reads CASSIKGGLLSYNEQFF. The CDR3 nucleotides are TGCGCCAGCAGCATCAAAGGGGGCCTTCTTTCCTACAATGAGCAGTTCTTC.

This clonotype was observed once. The chain couples TRBV11-2 to TRBJ2-5; TRBD2 aligns across 10 bases. Germline CDR1 SGHAT, CDR2 FQNNGV. After removal of 0 bases from V and 0 bases from J, the junction contained 4 bases not matched to a gene. The CDR3 loop spans 17 amino acids. This CDR3 is CASSLDSSGGYQETQYF. In DNA, the CDR3 is TGTGCCAGCAGCTTAGATTCTAGCGGGGGATACCAAGAGACCCAGTACTTC.

This clonotype was seen at least ten times. The CDR3 coding sequence is TGTGCCAGCAGTGGGGACTACGGCAATGAGCAGTTCTTC. Translation: CASSGDYGNEQFF. V is TRBV2 and J is TRBJ2-1; TRBD2 matches at 7 bases. CDR1 and CDR2 (germline): SNHLY, FYNNEI. CDR3 size: 13 residues. With 4 bases clipped from V and 6 bases from J, the junction kept 3 bases outside the gene matches.

The chain has TRBV7-2 and TRBJ1-3, with no clear D. CDR1 and CDR2 (germline): SGHTA, FQGNSA. CDR3 length: 16 amino acids. V was clipped by 2 bases and J by 0 bases, with 11 bases between them. DNA of the CDR3: TGTGCCAGCAGCTTAACACCCGGCAACTCTGGAAACACCATATATTTT. This gives the protein CASSLTPGNSGNTIYF.

This clonotype has just a few counts. The V gene is TRBV18, the J gene TRBJ2-7; 7 bases fit TRBD2. V lost 5 bases to trimming and J lost 7 bases; unmatched junction nucleotides: 8. The CDR3 is 13 amino acids. Germline V gene data show CDR1 as KGHSH and CDR2 as LQKENI. The chain's CDR3 is CASSWEGPREQYF. As DNA, the CDR3 is TGTGCCAGCTCATGGGAGGGGCCGAGGGAGCAGTACTTC.

This clonotype was recorded many times. The rearrangement uses TRBV19 and TRBJ2-7; 7 bases align to TRBD2. Germline CDR1 is LNHDA and CDR2 is SQIVND (reference sequence). The V and J ends lost 6 bases and 4 bases, in that order; junction bases with no gene match: 9. The CDR3 is 14 amino acids. The CDR3 region is CASRGGRDEYEQYF. The CDR3 coding sequence is TGTGCCAGTAGAGGCGGGAGAGACGAATACGAGCAGTACTTC.

This clonotype was observed at least ten times. In DNA form, the CDR3 reads TGTGCCAGCAGTTTAGCAATAGGACAGGGGAACAGAGAGACCCAGTACTTC. Amino acids: CASSLAIGQGNRETQYF. The chain couples TRBV12-3 or TRBV12-4 to TRBJ2-5; 9 positions match TRBD1. After removal of 0 bases from V and 4 bases from J, the junction contained 9 bases not matched to a gene. CDR3 length: 17 residues.

This clonotype was counted only a few times. This chain joins TRBV24-1 and TRBJ1-5, with a weak D call TRBD1 (6 bases). In germline, CDR1 is KGHDR, CDR2 SFDVKD. This CDR3 contains 13 residues. Trimming cost V 7 bases and J 8 bases, with 14 bases left between them. The CDR3 DNA follows: TGTGCCACCAGGGGGGACACCTTTAAGCCCCAGCATTTT. Residues: CATRGDTFKPQHF.

This clonotype was seen repeatedly, ten times or more. The chain is built from TRBV18 and TRBJ1-2; D gene ambiguous. The CDR3 contains 12 residues. V was cut by 3 bases and J by 6 bases, with 8 bases left in between. The germline V gene has CDR1 KGHSH and CDR2 LQKENI. This chain's CDR3 is CASSPTGNGYTF. As DNA, the CDR3 is TGTGCCAGCTCACCGACTGGGAATGGCTACACCTTC.

This clonotype was detected many times. V usage is TRBV14 and J usage is TRBJ2-7; no clear D gene. The CDR3 spans 16 residues. V lost 1 base to trimming and J lost 1 base, with 14 bases between them. Germline loops: CDR1 SGHDN, CDR2 FVKESK. DNA for the CDR3: TGTGCCAGCAGCCAAGGGGTCGGCCTCTGGTCCTACGAGCAGTACTTC. Encoded protein: CASSQGVGLWSYEQYF.

The chain recombines TRBV7-9 with TRBJ2-2; maybe TRBD1 (6 bases). Germline CDR1 SEHNR, CDR2 FQNEAQ (reference sequence). The V gene lost 2 bases and the J gene lost 4 bases, with 17 bases spanning the gap. The CDR3 consists of 17 residues. The CDR3 region has the DNA TGTGCCAGCAGCTTAAATCCCCCAGGGGCGGGCACCGGGGAGCTGTTTTTT. This encodes CASSLNPPGAGTGELFF.